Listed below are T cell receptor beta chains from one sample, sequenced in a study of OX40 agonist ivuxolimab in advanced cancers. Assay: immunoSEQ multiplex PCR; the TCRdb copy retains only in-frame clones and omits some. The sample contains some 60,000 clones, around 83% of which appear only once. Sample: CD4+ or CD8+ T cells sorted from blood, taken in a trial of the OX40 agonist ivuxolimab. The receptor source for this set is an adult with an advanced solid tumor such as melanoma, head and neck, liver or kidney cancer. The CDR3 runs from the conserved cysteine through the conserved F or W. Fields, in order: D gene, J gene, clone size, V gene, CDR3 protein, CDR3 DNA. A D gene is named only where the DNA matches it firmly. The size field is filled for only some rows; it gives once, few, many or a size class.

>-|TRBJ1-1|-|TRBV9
CASSVVAGDINTEAFF
TGTGCCAGCAGCGTAGTGGCAGGCGATATCAACACTGAAGCTTTCTTT
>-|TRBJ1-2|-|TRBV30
CAWSVGYRANYGYTF
TGTGCCTGGAGTGTAGGGTACAGGGCGAACTATGGCTACACCTTC
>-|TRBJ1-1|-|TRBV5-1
CASSRPGVQAEAFF
TGCGCCAGCAGCCGACCGGGGGTTCAGGCTGAAGCTTTCTTT
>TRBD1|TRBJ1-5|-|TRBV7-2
CASSFRTGGNQPQHF
TGTGCCAGCAGCTTTCGGACAGGCGGTAATCAGCCCCAGCATTTT
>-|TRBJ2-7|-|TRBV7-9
CASSPSTYEQYF
TGTGCCAGCAGCCCTTCTACCTACGAGCAGTACTTC
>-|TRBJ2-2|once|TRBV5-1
CASSLDPRATGELFF
TGCGCCAGCAGCTTGGACCCCAGAGCCACCGGGGAGCTGTTTTTT
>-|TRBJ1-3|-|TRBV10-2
CASSGGNTIYF
TGCGCCAGCAGCGGTGGAAACACCATATATTTT
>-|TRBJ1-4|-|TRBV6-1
CASTIQTNEKLFF
TGTGCCAGCACGATTCAAACTAATGAAAAACTGTTTTTT
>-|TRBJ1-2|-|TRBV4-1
CASSPGHYGYTF
TGCGCCAGCAGCCCGGGCCACTATGGCTACACCTTC
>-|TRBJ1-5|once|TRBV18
CASSQDSNQPQHF
TGTGCCAGCTCCCAAGATAGCAATCAGCCCCAGCATTTT
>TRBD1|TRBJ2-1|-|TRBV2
CASSGGQGRFDEQFF
TGTGCCAGCAGTGGGGGACAGGGGAGGTTTGATGAGCAGTTCTTC
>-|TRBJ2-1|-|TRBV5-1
CASTLSRTARSYNEQFF
TGCGCCAGCACCCTCAGCAGGACAGCCCGCTCCTACAATGAGCAGTTCTTC
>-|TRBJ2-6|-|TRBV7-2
CASSFRGGGPSGANVLTF
TGTGCCAGCAGCTTTCGAGGGGGAGGTCCTTCTGGGGCCAACGTCCTGACTTTC
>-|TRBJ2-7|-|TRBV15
CATSRGAEQYF
TGTGCCACCAGCAGAGGGGCCGAGCAGTACTTC
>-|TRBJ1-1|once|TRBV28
CASSLRQPEAFF
TGTGCCAGCAGTCTCAGACAGCCTGAAGCTTTCTTT
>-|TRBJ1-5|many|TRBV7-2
CASSLPNQPQHF
TGTGCCAGCAGTTTACCCAATCAGCCCCAGCATTTT
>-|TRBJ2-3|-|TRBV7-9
CASSLRRQDRDTQYF
TGTGCCAGCAGCTTACGCAGGCAGGATAGGGATACGCAGTATTTT
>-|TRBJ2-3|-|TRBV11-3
CASSPRSGGYTDTQYF
TGTGCCAGCAGCCCCCGGTCCGGGGGTTATACAGATACGCAGTATTTT
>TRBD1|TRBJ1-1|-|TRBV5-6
CASSPRDRASGGAAFF
TGTGCCAGCAGCCCCCGGGACAGGGCATCCGGGGGAGCAGCTTTCTTT
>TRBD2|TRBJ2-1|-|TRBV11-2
CASSPTSGRANEQFF
TGTGCCAGCAGCCCAACTAGCGGGAGGGCCAATGAGCAGTTCTTC
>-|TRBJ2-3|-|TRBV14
CASSPQGNTQYF
TGTGCCAGCAGCCCCCAGGGGAATACGCAGTATTTT
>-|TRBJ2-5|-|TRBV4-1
CASKRTHGGEETQYF
TGCGCCAGCAAACGGACTCACGGTGGGGAAGAGACCCAGTACTTC
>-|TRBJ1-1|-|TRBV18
CASSRQQGLMNTEAFF
TGTGCCAGCTCGCGCCAACAGGGCCTTATGAACACTGAAGCTTTCTTT
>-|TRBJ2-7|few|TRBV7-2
CASSNRQTYEQYF
TGTGCCAGCAGCAACAGACAGACCTACGAGCAGTACTTC
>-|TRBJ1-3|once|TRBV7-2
CASSSNTVGNTIYF
TGTGCCAGCAGCTCCAACACTGTCGGAAACACCATATATTTT
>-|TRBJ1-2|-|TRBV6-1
CASSDFYGYTF
TGTGCCAGCAGTGATTTTTATGGCTACACCTTC
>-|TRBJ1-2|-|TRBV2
CASSITTGDYGYTF
TGTGCCAGCAGTATAACTACCGGGGACTATGGCTACACCTTC
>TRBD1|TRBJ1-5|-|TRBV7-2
CASSPRDRFNQPQHF
TGTGCCAGCAGCCCAAGGGACAGATTTAATCAGCCCCAGCATTTT
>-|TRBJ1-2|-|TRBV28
CASGTRGFNYGYTF
TGTGCCAGCGGGACCAGGGGTTTTAACTATGGCTACACCTTC
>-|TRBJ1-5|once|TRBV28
CASPPSGVSPGGSNQPQHF
TGTGCCAGCCCCCCCTCGGGGGTCTCTCCTGGGGGTAGCAATCAGCCCCAGCATTTT
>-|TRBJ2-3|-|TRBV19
CASSNQGPSTDTQYF
TGTGCCAGTAGTAACCAGGGGCCGAGCACAGATACGCAGTATTTT
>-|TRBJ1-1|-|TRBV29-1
CSVVSVATEAFF
TGCAGCGTTGTTTCGGTGGCGACTGAAGCTTTCTTT
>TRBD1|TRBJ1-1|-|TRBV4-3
CASSQGGQERDTEAFF
TGCGCCAGCAGCCAAGGAGGACAGGAGAGGGACACTGAAGCTTTCTTT
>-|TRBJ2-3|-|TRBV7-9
CASSLAHLDTQYF
TGTGCCAGCAGCTTGGCTCATTTGGATACGCAGTATTTT
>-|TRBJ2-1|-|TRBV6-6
CASSYWGERKWDEQFF
TGTGCCAGCAGTTACTGGGGGGAGAGAAAGTGGGATGAGCAGTTCTTC
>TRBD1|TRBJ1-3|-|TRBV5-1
CASSWTGTAPDTIYF
TGCGCCAGCAGCTGGACAGGGACGGCCCCGGACACCATATATTTT
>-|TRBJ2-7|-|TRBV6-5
CASSFSQAPYEQYF
TGTGCCAGCAGTTTCAGCCAGGCCCCCTACGAGCAGTACTTC
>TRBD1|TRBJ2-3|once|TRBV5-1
CASSWGQRNTDTQYF
TGCGCCAGCAGCTGGGGACAGAGAAACACAGATACGCAGTATTTT
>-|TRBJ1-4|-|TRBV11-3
CASSLRWTDDNSEKLFF
TGTGCCAGCAGCTTGCGGTGGACAGACGACAACAGCGAAAAACTGTTTTTT
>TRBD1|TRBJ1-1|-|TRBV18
CASSPAGGGYTEAFF
TGTGCCAGCTCACCAGCAGGGGGCGGTTACACTGAAGCTTTCTTT
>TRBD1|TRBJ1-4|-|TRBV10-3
CAISRAGGADEKLFF
TGTGCCATAAGTCGAGCAGGGGGCGCCGATGAAAAACTGTTTTTT
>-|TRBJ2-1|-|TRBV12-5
CASGSTKLEQFF
TGTGCTAGTGGTTCGACTAAGCTTGAGCAGTTCTTC
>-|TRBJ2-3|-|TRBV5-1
CASSLADRSDTQYF
TGCGCCAGCAGCTTGGCCGACAGGTCCGATACGCAGTATTTT
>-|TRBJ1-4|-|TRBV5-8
CASFSALMGEKLFF
TGTGCCAGCTTCAGTGCTCTTATGGGCGAAAAACTGTTTTTT
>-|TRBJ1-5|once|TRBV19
CASSIESRGQPQHF
TGTGCCAGTAGTATAGAGTCGAGAGGGCAGCCCCAGCATTTT
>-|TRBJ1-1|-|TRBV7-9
CASSLETNTEAFF
TGTGCCAGCAGCTTAGAAACGAACACTGAAGCTTTCTTT
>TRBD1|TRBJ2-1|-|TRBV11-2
CASSSYRGVSYNEQFF
TGTGCCAGCAGCTCCTACAGGGGAGTCTCCTACAATGAGCAGTTCTTC
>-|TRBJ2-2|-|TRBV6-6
CASSYNTGELFF
TGTGCCAGCAGTTATAACACCGGGGAGCTGTTTTTT
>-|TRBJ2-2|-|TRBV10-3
CAIRTDRNTGELFF
TGTGCCATCAGGACGGATAGAAACACCGGGGAGCTGTTTTTT
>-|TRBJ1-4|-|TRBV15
CATKGETNEKLFF
TGTGCCACCAAAGGGGAAACTAATGAAAAACTGTTTTTT
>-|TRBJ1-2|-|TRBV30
CAWRKHGGGYTF
TGTGCCTGGAGGAAGCATGGGGGTGGCTACACCTTC
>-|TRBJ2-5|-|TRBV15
CATSRDRGGRLETQYF
TGTGCCACCAGCAGAGACAGGGGAGGCCGTTTAGAGACCCAGTACTTC
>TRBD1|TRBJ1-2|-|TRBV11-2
CASSSTGVGGYTF
TGTGCCAGCAGCTCGACAGGGGTCGGCGGCTACACCTTC
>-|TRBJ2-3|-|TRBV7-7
CASSLGSARDTQYF
TGTGCCAGCAGCTTAGGAAGCGCTAGGGATACGCAGTATTTT
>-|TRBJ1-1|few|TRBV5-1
CASSFSGRDTEAFF
TGCGCCAGCAGCTTTTCCGGGAGGGACACTGAAGCTTTCTTT